What follows are 12 T cell receptor beta chains derived from one specimen sequenced in a study of neurological immune-mediated disorders (dated 2019 in TCRdb). Library preparation employed 5' RACE. Sequenced using an Illumina HiSeq 2500. TCRdb itself trimmed the public reads at Q25 with fastp, ran MiXCR and retained productive beta chains. One record per CDR3 amino acid sequence lists the most common genes and DNA. This sample is represented by 27,000 or so distinct CDR3 sequences; 21% of them were singletons. Roughly 17% of the sample comes from the top ten. Sequencing input: PBMCs. These receptors all come from a woman aged 55-69 years in good health.

Ten or more counts support this clonotype. CDR3 loop: CASSVAQADEQYF. In DNA form, the CDR3 reads TGTGCCAGCAGCGTAGCGCAGGCGGACGAGCAGTACTTC. The chain is built from TRBV9 and TRBJ2-7; no reliable D call. The CDR3 has 13 amino acids. Germline assignment: CDR1 SGDLS and CDR2 YYNGEE. Deletions cut 0 bases from V and 5 bases from J, with 9 bases between. The variable domain in full, with the rest retrieved from reference TRBV9 and TRBJ2-7, is DSGVTQTPKHLITATGQRVTLRCSPRSGDLSVYWYQQSLDQGLQFLIQYYNGEERAKGNILERFSAQQFPDLHSELNLSSLELGDSALYFCASSVAQADEQYFGPGTRLTVT.

V and J are TRBV5-1 and TRBJ2-7; D ambiguous. The CDR3 runs to 14 residues. Between the trimmed V and J ends, which lost 5 bases and 3 bases, there was a span of 15 bases. CDR1 and CDR2 from the germline V gene are SGHRS and YFSETQ. The CDR3 protein is CASRSATDHYEQYF. Here the CDR3 DNA reads TGCGCCAGCAGGTCCGCGACGGATCACTACGAGCAGTACTTC.

This clonotype has at least ten counts. The CDR3 DNA reads as TGCAGTGCGTCGGCCGATTCCAATCAGCCCCAGCATTTT. As protein: CSASADSNQPQHF. This chain links TRBV20-1 with TRBJ1-5; D is uncertain. Deletions cut 6 bases from V and 3 bases from J, with 12 bases between. The CDR3 has 13 residues. CDR1 and CDR2 (germline): DFQATT, SNEGSKA (reference sequence).

This clonotype occurred many times. This chain connects TRBV24-1 to TRBJ2-5; tentative D call: TRBD1 (8 bases). The CDR3 length is 16 residues. Germline V gene sequence: CDR1 KGHDR, CDR2 SFDVKD. Trimming took 4 bases from V and 1 from J, leaving 15 bases between them. The CDR3 DNA follows: TGTGCCACCAGTGACTGGACAGGGAGGGTCCAAGAGACCCAGTACTTC. Residues: CATSDWTGRVQETQYF.

In this sample, this clonotype turned up a few times. The genes are TRBV6-1 and TRBJ1-5; D is uncertain. Trimming stripped 2 bases from V and 7 bases from J, with 3 bases between. The CDR3 has 11 residues. Germline assignment: CDR1 MNHNS and CDR2 SASEGT. The CDR3, as DNA: TGTGCCAGCAGTGAACCCCAGCCCCAGCATTTT. Translating gives CASSEPQPQHF.

This clonotype was seen many times. The chain combines TRBV5-1 with TRBJ1-5, with 7 bases aligning to TRBD1. The CDR3 length is 14 residues. With 5 bases clipped from V and 3 bases from J, the junction kept 5 bases outside the gene matches. Germline lookup yields CDR1 SGHRS and CDR2 YFSETQ. The CDR3 sequence: CASSQGGANQPQHF. In DNA form, the CDR3 reads TGCGCCAGCAGTCAGGGGGGGGCCAATCAGCCCCAGCATTTT.

This clonotype was counted a few times. The chain is built from TRBV7-6 and TRBJ2-1; 10 positions match TRBD2. Germline V gene data show CDR1 as SGHVS and CDR2 as FNYEAQ. After removal of 2 bases from V and 4 bases from J, the junction contained 20 bases not matched to a gene. The length of the CDR3 is 21 residues. This chain's CDR3 is CASSLRLRKGPRTSGYNEQFF. The CDR3 DNA reads TGTGCCAGCAGCTTACGCCTCCGAAAGGGGCCAAGGACTAGCGGATACAATGAGCAGTTCTTC.

This clonotype was detected ten times or more. The chain links TRBV12-3 or TRBV12-4 to TRBJ1-5, with 10 bases lining up with TRBD1. V shed 9 bases and J 4 bases; nucleotides not matched to a gene: 6. The CDR3 consists of 14 residues. CDR3 bases: TGTGCCAGTTCAGGACAGGGGGGGAATCAGCCCCAGCATTTT. Amino acids: CASSGQGGNQPQHF.

In this sample, this clonotype turned up many times. The V call is TRBV7-2, the J call TRBJ2-3, with TRBD2 matching 9 bases. The CDR3 totals 14 residues. Germline V CDR1 and CDR2: SGHTA, FQGNSA. V shed 5 bases and J 5 bases; nucleotides not matched to a gene: 5. The CDR3 is CASSAGLAKDTQYF. CDR3 in DNA: TGTGCCAGCAGCGCGGGACTAGCTAAAGATACGCAGTATTTT.

There are many counts of this clonotype. This CDR3 reads CASSLTRQGGDEQYF. CDR3 nucleotide sequence: TGTGCCAGCAGCTTGACGAGACAGGGAGGAGACGAGCAGTACTTC. V is TRBV5-5 and J is TRBJ2-7, with D tentatively TRBD1 (7 bases). Per germline, CDR1 SGHKS and CDR2 YYEKEE (reference sequence). This CDR3 spans 15 amino acids. The ends were cut back, 1 base at V and 5 bases at J, with 16 bases in the middle.

In its sample, this clonotype was seen many times. V usage is TRBV5-1 and J usage is TRBJ2-1; no definite D call. Trimming removed 0 bases at V and 6 bases at J, with 10 bases between. There are 14 residues in the CDR3. Germline values: CDR1 SGHRS, CDR2 YFSETQ. CDR3 protein: CASSLDVIGNEQFF. The DNA for the CDR3 is TGCGCCAGCAGCTTGGATGTGATTGGCAATGAGCAGTTCTTC.

On this clonotype itself: This may stem from a read error, because a much larger clone lies one nucleotide away. The chain has TRBV9 and TRBJ2-2; D not certain. Germline assignment: CDR1 SGDLS and CDR2 YYNGEE. The CDR3 runs 11 residues. Written as DNA, the CDR3 is TGTGTCAGCAGCGAGCCCGGGGAGCTGTTTTTT. Its protein product is CVSSEPGELFF. Full variable domain (remainder filled in from reference TRBV9 and TRBJ2-2): DSGVTQTPKHLITATGQRVTLRCSPRSGDLSVYWYQQSLDQGLQFLIQYYNGEERAKGNILERFSAQQFPDLHSELNLSSLELGDSALYFCVSSEPGELFFGEGSRLTVL.